Following are 2 T cell receptor beta chains from one sample sequenced in a study of human T cells and chemical hapten exposure. Via MiXCR, TCRdb re-called the RACE reads, giving one row per CDR3 protein. In the table there are about 70,000 distinct CDR3 sequences, approximately 11% of which are singletons. Time point indicated: pre-sensitization, week 0. Treatment described: therapeutic diphenylcyclopropenone sensitization with weekly scalp DPC. Here the sequenced sample was whole blood, taken in connection with sensitization to the hapten diphenylcyclopropenone (DPC). Receptors were obtained from a woman aged 45-59 years with alopecia areata. Some clones in this sample may be carry-over from other donors' samples.

The table lists this clonotype with many counts. The J gene is TRBJ1-1, the V gene TRBV7-2; 7 bases are shared with TRBD1. J was trimmed by 0 bases and V by 5 bases; bases with no gene match: 6. Germline CDR1 SGHTA, CDR2 FQGNSA. This CDR3 contains 15 residues. CDR3 in DNA: TGTGCCAGCAGCCTAGGACAGGTAATGAACACTGAAGCTTTCTTT. Translation: CASSLGQVMNTEAFF.

This clonotype rates as medium-sized (0.01 to 0.1%). CDR3 sequence reads: CASSPDDRMAFF. DNA for the CDR3: TGTGCCAGCTCACCCGACGACAGAATGGCTTTCTTT. V and J are TRBV18 and TRBJ1-1; maybe TRBD1 (5 bases). This CDR3 contains 12 residues. Trimming removed 3 bases at V and 11 bases at J, with 13 bases between. Germline V gives CDR1 KGHSH, CDR2 LQKENI.